Listed here are 14 T cell receptor beta chains from one sample, sequenced in a study of blood T cell repertoires in COVID-19. Sequencing used immunoSEQ multiplex PCR; TCRdb keeps in-frame clones, though not all of them. The sample lists more than 250,000 clones; just over 85% were seen once. The specimen was PBMCs or T cells enriched from blood (not recorded which). Receptor source: a woman younger than 35 who had recovered from COVID-19.

This chain uses TRBV27 with TRBJ2-2, with 11 bases lining up with TRBD2. With 9 bases clipped from V and 4 bases from J, the junction kept 4 bases outside the gene matches. CDR1 and CDR2 (germline): MNHEY, SMNVEV (reference sequence). This CDR3 is 14 amino acids long. The CDR3 spells CASVAGGPTGELFF. The CDR3 coding sequence is TGTGCCAGTGTAGCGGGGGGGCCCACCGGGGAGCTGTTTTTT.

A single count supports this clone. The V gene is TRBV7-8, the J gene TRBJ1-4; perhaps TRBD1 as D (5 bases). Germline V lookup: CDR1 SGHVS, CDR2 FQNEAQ. The CDR3 loop spans 16 amino acids. V lost 1 base and J lost 6, with 15 bases in between. In nucleotides, the CDR3 is TGTGCCAGCAGCTTAGTTGGGGGAGGGAACGATGAAAAACTGTTTTTT. This translates into CASSLVGGGNDEKLFF.

This chain uses TRBV5-1 with TRBJ1-1, with D possibly being TRBD1 (6 bases). The V end lost 4 bases, the J end lost 4 bases, and 11 bases lay between the germline ends. Germline values: CDR1 SGHRS, CDR2 YFSETQ. The CDR3 has 13 amino acids. The CDR3 sequence: CASSPEGGTEAFF. Here the CDR3 DNA reads TGCGCCAGCAGCCCGGAAGGGGGCACTGAAGCTTTCTTT.

The chain is built from TRBV5-1 and TRBJ1-1; a possible D gene is TRBD1 (5 bases). Trimming shortened V by 4 bases and J by 5 bases, and 15 bases separated the two germline ends. This CDR3 is built from 14 residues. Looked up from germline, CDR1 is SGHRS and CDR2 is YFSETQ. CDR3 sequence (DNA): TGCGCCAGCAGCGGGGGGTCCGGTGGGACTGAAGCTTTCTTT. Translated, it gives CASSGGSGGTEAFF.

This rearrangement joins TRBV12-5 to TRBJ1-1; the match to TRBD1 covers 9 bases. Trimming took 0 bases from V and 0 from J; bases not matched to a gene: 8. This CDR3 has 18 amino acids. Germline CDR1 and CDR2: LGHNT and FRNRAP. CDR3 loop: CASGLVRNRGQMNTEAFF. CDR3 DNA sequence: TGTGCTAGTGGTTTGGTACGGAACAGGGGGCAAATGAACACTGAAGCTTTCTTT.

This clone appeared a single time. The chain uses TRBV6-5 and TRBJ1-2, with a tentative D call TRBD1 (5 bases). Germline loops: CDR1 MNHEY, CDR2 SVGAGI. The V gene lost 8 bases and the J gene lost 2 bases, with 9 bases spanning the gap. This CDR3 is built from 12 residues. CDR3 region: CASSAGNYGYTF. DNA for the CDR3: TGTGCCAGCTCGGCAGGGAACTATGGCTACACCTTC.

The gene calls are TRBV1 and TRBJ2-7; whether TRBD2, the table's D call, matches the DNA was not checked. TRBV1 is marked as a pseudogene. The CDR3 extends over 16 amino acids. The DNA of the CDR3 is TGCACCAGCAGCCAAGAACTAGCGGGACAATCCTACGAGCAGTACTTC. Translation: CTSSQELAGQSYEQYF.

The chain employs TRBV19 and TRBJ1-1; 7 nucleotides match TRBD1. There are 14 residues in the CDR3. Trimming at V came to 5 bases and at J to 2 bases, leaving 5 bases not matched to a gene. The germline V gene has CDR1 LNHDA and CDR2 SQIVND (reference sequence). CDR3 nucleotides: TGTGCCAGTAGTTCCGACAGGGACAACACTGAAGCTTTCTTT. Translating gives CASSSDRDNTEAFF.

The rearrangement links TRBV12-3 or TRBV12-4 to TRBJ2-3; D ambiguous. The V gene lost 7 bases and the J gene lost 3 bases, with 11 bases spanning the gap. The CDR3 runs to 13 residues. The CDR3 nucleotides are TGTGCCAGCACCTTCCACGGGACAGATACGCAGTATTTT. Amino acids: CASTFHGTDTQYF.

The J gene is TRBJ2-1, the V gene TRBV3-1 (or the pseudogene TRBV3-2); no clear D gene. V was clipped by 0 bases and J by 7 bases, with 4 bases between them. This CDR3 has 12 amino acids. CDR1 LGHDT and CDR2 YNNKEL come from the germline V gene (reference sequence). CDR3 DNA: TGTGCCAGCAGCCAAGACCGGAATGAGCAGTTCTTC. This gives the protein CASSQDRNEQFF.

Only one count was recorded for this clone. V usage is TRBV18 and J usage is TRBJ1-5; TRBD1 matches at 7 bases. J lost 5 bases, V lost 6 bases, and 10 bases had no gene match. The germline gives CDR1 KGHSH, CDR2 LQKENI. This CDR3 has 15 amino acids. CDR3 region: CASSQTGVGDQPQHF. In nucleotides, the CDR3 is TGTGCCAGCTCCCAAACAGGGGTCGGGGATCAGCCCCAGCATTTT.

This clone was recorded a few times. Within the sample, other DNA sequences also encode this same CDR3. This chain joins TRBV5-1 and TRBJ1-2, with 7 bases identical to TRBD1. This CDR3 has 14 amino acids. The J segment lost 8 bases and the V segment lost 4 bases, leaving 11 bases of the junction unmatched. Germline CDR1 is SGHRS and CDR2 is YFSETQ. The CDR3 DNA follows: TGCGCCAGCAGCCCCACAGGGGTTGGATACGGCTACACCTTC. Translating it yields CASSPTGVGYGYTF.

The chain couples TRBV2 to TRBJ2-6; D remains unclear. From germline, CDR1 is SNHLY and CDR2 FYNNEI. V was trimmed by 6 bases and J by 2 bases, leaving 8 bases between them. The CDR3 loop spans 14 amino acids. This CDR3 reads CASSLRTGANVLTF. As DNA, the CDR3 is TGTGCCAGCAGCCTCAGGACTGGGGCCAACGTCCTGACTTTC.

Here the CDR3 reads CSVELSHNEQFF. CDR3 nucleotides: TGCAGCGTTGAATTGTCTCACAATGAGCAGTTCTTC. J is TRBJ2-1 and V is TRBV29-1; unclear D gene. V lost 2 bases, J lost 5 bases, and 7 bases lay in between. CDR1 SQVTM and CDR2 ANQGSEA come from the germline V gene. The CDR3 is 12 amino acids.